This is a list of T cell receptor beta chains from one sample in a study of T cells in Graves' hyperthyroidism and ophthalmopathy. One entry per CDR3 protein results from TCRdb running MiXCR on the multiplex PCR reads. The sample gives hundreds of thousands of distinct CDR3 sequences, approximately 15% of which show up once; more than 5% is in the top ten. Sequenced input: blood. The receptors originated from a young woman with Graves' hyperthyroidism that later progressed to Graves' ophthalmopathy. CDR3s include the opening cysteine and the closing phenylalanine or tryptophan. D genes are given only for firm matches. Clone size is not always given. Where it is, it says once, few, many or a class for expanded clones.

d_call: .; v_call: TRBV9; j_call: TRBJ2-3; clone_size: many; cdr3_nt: TGTGCCAGCAGCGCTCTAGCGTCGACGGCGGCAGATACGCAGTATTTT; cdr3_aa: CASSALASTAADTQYF
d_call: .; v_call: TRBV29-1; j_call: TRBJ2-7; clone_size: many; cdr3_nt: TGCAGCGGCTTCCGTACAGACACCTACGAGCAGTACTTC; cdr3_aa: CSGFRTDTYEQYF
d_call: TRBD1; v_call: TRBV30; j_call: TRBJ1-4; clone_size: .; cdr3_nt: TGTGCCTGGAACCGGGACAGGGGAGAAAAACTGTTTTTT; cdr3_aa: CAWNRDRGEKLFF
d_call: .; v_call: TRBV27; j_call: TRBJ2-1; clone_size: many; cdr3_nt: TGTGCCAGCAGTTTATCCCGGGTCCCTTACAATGAGCAGTTCTTC; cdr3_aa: CASSLSRVPYNEQFF
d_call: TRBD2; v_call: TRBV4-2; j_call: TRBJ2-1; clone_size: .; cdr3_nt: TGTGCCAGCAGCCAAGAGTCCAGCGGGATTTCCTCCTACAATGAGCAGTTCTTC; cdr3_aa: CASSQESSGISSYNEQFF
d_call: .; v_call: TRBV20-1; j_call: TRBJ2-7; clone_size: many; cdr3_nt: TGCAGTGCACAGCCGGGACCAAACTACGAGCAGTACTTC; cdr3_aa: CSAQPGPNYEQYF
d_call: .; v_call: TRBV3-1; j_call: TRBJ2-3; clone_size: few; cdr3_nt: TGTGCCAGCAGCCATGAAAGCGGCCTTTCAGATACGCAGTATTTT; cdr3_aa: CASSHESGLSDTQYF
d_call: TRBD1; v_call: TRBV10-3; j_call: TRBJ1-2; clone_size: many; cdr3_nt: TGTGCCATCAGTGAGCCGGACAGGGGCTATGGCTACACCTTC; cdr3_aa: CAISEPDRGYGYTF
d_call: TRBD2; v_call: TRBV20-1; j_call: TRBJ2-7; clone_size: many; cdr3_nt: TGCAGTGCTAGAGCACCCCCCAGGGCGGTAGCGGGAGGAGGGGTTCGGGTACACGAGCAGTACTTC; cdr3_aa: CSARAPPRAVAGGGVRVHEQYF
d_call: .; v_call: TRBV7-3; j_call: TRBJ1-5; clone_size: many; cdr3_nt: TGTGCCAGCAGCTTTGGAGTCGATCAGCCCCAGCATTTT; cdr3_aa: CASSFGVDQPQHF
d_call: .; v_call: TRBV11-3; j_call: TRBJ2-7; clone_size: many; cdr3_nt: TGTGCCAGCAGCACAACAGGAGCTCTAACCTACGAGCAGTACTTC; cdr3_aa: CASSTTGALTYEQYF